Listed here are 8 T cell receptor beta chains from one sample, sequenced in a study of blood T cell repertoires in COVID-19. The method was immunoSEQ multiplex PCR; TCRdb's version includes in-frame clones alone and lacks a portion of them. The profile shows 200,000 to 250,000 clones, 80% to 90% of them singletons. The sequencing sample was made of PBMCs or T cells enriched from blood (not recorded which). All receptors come from a woman in her forties with acute COVID-19.

This clone was recorded only once. The chain combines TRBV19 with TRBJ2-1; D is undetermined. Trimming shortened V by 5 bases and J by 4 bases, and 9 bases separated the two germline ends. The germline V gene has CDR1 LNHDA and CDR2 SQIVND (reference sequence). CDR3 length: 13 amino acids. This chain's CDR3 is CASSALGYNEQFF. CDR3 nucleotides: TGTGCCAGTAGTGCCCTAGGATACAATGAGCAGTTCTTC. Full variable domain (missing parts from reference TRBV19 and TRBJ2-1): DGGITQSPKYLFRKEGQNVTLSCEQNLNHDAMYWYRQDPGQGLRLIYYSQIVNDFQKGDIAEGYSVSREKKESFPLTVTSAQKNPTAFYLCASSALGYNEQFFGPGTRLTVL.

V usage is TRBV10-3 and J usage is TRBJ1-1; 7 nucleotides agree with TRBD1. V shed 4 bases, J shed 6 bases, and the junction held 5 bases outside the gene matches. This CDR3 is built from 13 residues. The germline CDR1 and CDR2 sequences are ENHRY and SYGVKD. CDR3 region: CAISGAGGAEAFF. The CDR3 region has the DNA TGTGCCATCAGTGGGGCAGGGGGTGCTGAAGCTTTCTTT.

The J gene is TRBJ2-1, the V gene TRBV6-2 or TRBV6-3, with 12 bases that match TRBD2. Germline V gene lookup returns CDR1 MNHEY and CDR2 SVGEGT. With V trimmed by 6 bases and J by 6 bases, 12 bases remained unmatched. CDR3 length: 17 amino acids. CDR3 nucleotide sequence: TGTGCCAGCAGCAAAGGATGGACTAGCGGGACGATCAATGAGCAGTTCTTC. Its protein is CASSKGWTSGTINEQFF.

A single count supports this clone. The chain couples TRBV6-5 to TRBJ2-2; 10 nucleotides match TRBD2. The length of the CDR3 is 15 residues. Germline CDR1 and CDR2: MNHEY and SVGAGI. The junction had 11 bases not matched to a gene; V was cut back by 10 bases and J by 6 bases. The CDR3 sequence: CATTGLANRAGELFF. CDR3 sequence (DNA): TGTGCCACAACGGGACTAGCGAATCGGGCCGGGGAGCTGTTTTTT.

The chain combines TRBV15 with TRBJ2-1; TRBD2 agrees at 10 bases. The CDR3 has 16 amino acids. The germline gives CDR1 LNHNV, CDR2 YYDKDF (reference sequence). The trim removed 4 bases at V and 5 bases at J, leaving 8 bases unmatched. The CDR3 nucleotides are TGTGCCACCAGCACTCAAAGCGGGAGGGATAACAATGAGCAGTTCTTC. This translates into CATSTQSGRDNNEQFF. The full variable domain, with the rest looked up from reference TRBV15 and TRBJ2-1, is DAMVIQNPRYQVTQFGKPVTLSCSQTLNHNVMYWYQQKSSQAPKLLFHYYDKDFNNEADTPDNFQSRRPNTSFCFLDIRSPGLGDTAMYLCATSTQSGRDNNEQFFGPGTRLTVL.

This sequence joins TRBV19 and TRBJ2-6, with TRBD2 matching 13 bases. The V segment lost 7 bases and the J segment 3 bases; nucleotides outside the gene matches: 6. CDR1 is LNHDA and CDR2 is SQIVND in the germline V gene (reference sequence). This CDR3 is 17 amino acids long. For the CDR3, the DNA is TGTGCCAGTACCGGACTAGCGGGAGTAAGTGGGGCCAACGTCCTGACTTTC. Protein product: CASTGLAGVSGANVLTF.

The J gene is TRBJ2-7, the V gene TRBV7-2, with 7 bases aligning to TRBD1. V lost 1 base, J lost 4 bases, and 7 bases stayed unmatched. Germline V gives CDR1 SGHTA, CDR2 FQGNSA. This CDR3 spans 15 amino acids. This chain's CDR3 is CASSLGGDSIYEQYF. The CDR3, as DNA: TGTGCCAGCAGCTTAGGAGGGGACAGCATTTACGAGCAGTACTTC.

The chain combines TRBV13 with TRBJ1-2; 11 bases match TRBD1. V lost 5 bases and J lost 6; bases outside the gene matches: 11. Germline V gives CDR1 PRHDT, CDR2 FYEKMQ (reference sequence). The CDR3 consists of 16 residues. The CDR3 sequence: CASSATGRDRGNGYTF. CDR3 in DNA: TGTGCCAGCAGCGCCACGGGCAGGGACAGGGGGAATGGCTACACCTTC.